This T cell receptor beta chain was sequenced for a study of blood T cells in healthy people across ages. Study-wide findings and caveats: Possibly, changes in expanded clonotypes were confounded because donor CMV status was unknown. Naive T cell percentage showed a strong correlation with the diversity of TCR beta.

This clonotype occurred a few times. As yet, its antigen is unknown. The CDR3 totals 16 residues. The V end lost 5 bases, the J end lost 4 bases, and 18 bases lay between the germline ends. Germline CDR1 and CDR2: LNHNV and YYDKDF (reference sequence). A sample-barcoded 5' primer and a J-beta primer mix were used in a second PCR of about 7 to 11 cycles. TCRdb fed the 5' RACE reads into MiXCR, producing one record per CDR3 protein. The table lists 1.5 million to 2 million distinct CDR3 sequences, 28% of them singletons. Total RNA, at least 5 micrograms per sample, came from PBMCs. The chain uses TRBV15 and TRBJ2-1, with D possibly TRBD2 on 5 matching bases. The sequenced sample consisted of blood. The sequence came from a young woman in good health. The CDR3 nucleotides are TGTGCCACCAGCGAGGCAAGGGAGTTCTTTTACAATGAGCAGTTCTTC. Translation gives CATSEAREFFYNEQFF.